These T cell receptor beta chains were read from a single sample in a study of T cell responses to AZD1222 COVID-19 vaccine. Method: immunoSEQ multiplex PCR; TCRdb's copy keeps in-frame clones and lacks some. The table records tens of thousands of clones, more than 85% of them present only once. The sequences come from peripheral blood, collected 28 days after the second AZD1222 dose. Source of these receptors: an adult who received the AZD1222 COVID-19 vaccine. Each CDR3 is given with its conserved first and last residue. The order of the fields is J gene, clone size, V gene, D gene, CDR3 protein, CDR3 DNA. The D gene is left open where the match is weak. Clone size, where shown, is once, few, many, or a class for clones that have expanded.

TRBJ1-6	-	TRBV6-2/TRBV6-3	-	CASSNFFRDGYSPLHF	TGTGCCAGCAGTAACTTCTTCCGGGACGGATATTCACCCCTCCACTTT
TRBJ2-7	-	TRBV6-2/TRBV6-3	TRBD2	CASSYSWTSGSPYEQYF	TGTGCCAGCAGTTACTCTTGGACTAGCGGGAGCCCGTACGAGCAGTACTTC
TRBJ2-3	-	TRBV5-6	TRBD2	CASSEGAGGPRTDTQYF	TGTGCCAGCAGCGAGGGAGCGGGAGGGCCCCGCACAGATACGCAGTATTTT
TRBJ2-1	-	TRBV4-1	-	CASSHPPRGHEQFF	TGCGCCAGCAGCCACCCCCCCCGGGGGCATGAGCAGTTCTTC
TRBJ1-2	once	TRBV5-6	-	CASSSVARMGGNDYGYTF	TGTGCCAGCAGCTCGGTAGCCCGCATGGGGGGTAATGACTATGGCTACACCTTC
TRBJ1-2	-	TRBV28	-	CASSSTEYGYTF	TGTGCCAGCAGTAGTACAGAGTATGGCTACACCTTC
TRBJ2-7	-	TRBV28	TRBD2	CASSGQLAGVRSYEQYF	TGTGCCAGCAGTGGACAACTAGCGGGAGTCCGCTCCTACGAGCAGTACTTC
TRBJ1-5	once	TRBV6-4	-	CASSDSSNQPQHF	TGTGCCAGCAGTGACTCGTCTAATCAGCCCCAGCATTTT
TRBJ2-5	once	TRBV10-3	-	CAIMVAPKYQETQYF	TGTGCCATCATGGTAGCTCCTAAGTACCAAGAGACCCAGTACTTC
TRBJ2-1	-	TRBV20-1	TRBD2	CSASLGLFGASGSSYNEQFF	TGCAGTGCTAGTCTAGGTCTGTTCGGGGCTAGCGGAAGCTCCTACAATGAGCAGTTCTTC
TRBJ1-2	-	TRBV7-8	-	CASSHRERGDGYTF	TGTGCCAGCAGCCACCGAGAGAGGGGAGATGGCTACACCTTC